This T cell receptor (beta chain) was retrieved from a study of PD-L1 blockade in urothelial cancer (dated by TCRdb to the late 2010s). For the wider study: Every patient began therapy at some point between 2013 and 2015 and was given atezolizumab 1,200 mg intravenously every 3 weeks. About 90% of the roughly 30 patients were males with bladder-origin urothelial cancer, and about 60% of the roughly 30 reported a prior smoking history. Patients had an ECOG performance status of 0 or 1 and had received between 0 and 3 prior chemotherapy regimens. Blood samples were analyzed 3 weeks after the start of treatment (second dose) and 6 weeks after the start of treatment. Blood samples yielded a median of 141,255 T cells and roughly 83,000 unique TCRs, with median clonality 0.080. The study, an exploratory multi-omic analysis, examined somatic, immune and clinical correlates of response to PD-L1 blockade with atezolizumab in urothelial cancer. Pretreatment tumor samples, along with matched peripheral blood collected serially before and after atezolizumab treatment, underwent TCR sequencing. Durable clinical benefit was defined as progression-free survival longer than 6 months, and TCR features were also tested against progression-free and overall survival. In the same patients who had TCR sequencing, pretreatment tumors also underwent whole exome sequencing and RNA sequencing. Durable clinical benefit was achieved by nine patients and was not achieved by 20 patients. Pretreatment blood TCR-seq was available for nearly 30 patients, at least one posttreatment blood collection was obtained for around 25 patients, and tumor TCR-seq was available for around 25 patients.

To estimate absolute template abundance from read counts, synthetic TCR analog templates were spiked into each PCR. Using the immunoSEQ assay, TCRbeta CDR3 regions were amplified from genomic DNA with bias-controlled V and J gene primers. Sequencing of rearranged TCRbeta segments was done at approximately 20X coverage. The authors' pipeline ran thus. Clustering was used to correct sequencing errors, and CDR3s were annotated against IMGT to assign V, D and J genes. Out-of-frame and stop-codon sequences were excluded, and only productive TCRbeta rearrangements were used in downstream analyses. Clonality was calculated as one minus the Shannon entropy normalized by the log of the number of unique productive sequences. Fisher's exact test with Benjamini-Hochberg correction, at a threshold of adjusted p below 0.01, was used to find clones that differed between time points or between blood and tumor. The clones in this table, taken by TCRdb from immuneACCESS, are in-frame only. Not every clone is retained; where verified, under half of the shortfall comes from an unresolved V gene, and the cause of the rest is unknown. V, J and clone size reflect that table, while D and trimming were determined from the DNA. Here the sample has roughly 60,000 clones; around 80% occur a single time. Together, the top ten hold approximately 4% of the sample.

The paper as a whole reports these results and caveats: Because the sample size was small (n of about 30) and many of the analyses were exploratory, the results are meant to be hypothesis-generating. A pretreatment peripheral blood TCR clonality below the median was linked to improved progression-free and overall survival. Among patients with durable benefit, tumor-associated TCR clones showed greater expansion in peripheral blood 3 weeks after treatment started (n ≈ 21, p = 0.022).

The CDR3 sequence holds 14 residues, the cysteine and phenylalanine included. Of all the DNA, just the CDR3 is kept, 42 bases in frame from base 1. The germline V gene sets CDR1 to MNHNS and CDR2 to SASEGT. A distance of 8 bases separates the germline ends of V and J, which lose 4 bases and 2 bases respectively. A cohort of roughly 30 patients with locally advanced or metastatic urothelial carcinoma, treated at Memorial Sloan Kettering on a trial protocol, was included. Peripheral blood mononuclear cells were collected pretreatment and during treatment, at between 1 and 8 total time points per patient. The Qiagen DNeasy Blood extraction kit was used to purify genomic DNA from total PBMCs and tumor samples. Collected pretreatment and during treatment, PBMCs were isolated and stored as previously described. Note on this clone: Its binding antigen is unknown. Within one base of it there is no much larger clone, and no base qualities were kept.

The V gene is TRBV6-1 and the J gene is TRBJ1-4, with no confidently assigned D gene. Source: PBMCs, taken around atezolizumab (anti-PD-L1) treatment. The sequence came from a man between 65 and 80 years old with urothelial cancer. CDR3 reads: CASSVSQTNEKLFF. The DNA sequence is as follows: TGTGCCAGCAGTGTTTCACAGACTAATGAAAAACTGTTTTTT.